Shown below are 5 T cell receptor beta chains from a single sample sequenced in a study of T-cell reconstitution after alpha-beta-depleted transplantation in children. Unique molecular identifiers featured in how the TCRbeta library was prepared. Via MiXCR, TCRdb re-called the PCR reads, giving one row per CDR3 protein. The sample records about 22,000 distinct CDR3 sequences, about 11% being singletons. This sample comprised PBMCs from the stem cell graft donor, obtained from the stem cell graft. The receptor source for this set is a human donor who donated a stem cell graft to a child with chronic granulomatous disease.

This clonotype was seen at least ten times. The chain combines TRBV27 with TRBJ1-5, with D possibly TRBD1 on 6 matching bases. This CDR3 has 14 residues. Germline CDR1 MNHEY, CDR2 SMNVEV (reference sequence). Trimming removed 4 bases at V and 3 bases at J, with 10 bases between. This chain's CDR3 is CASSSTGYNQPQHF. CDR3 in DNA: TGTGCCAGCAGTTCGACAGGTTACAATCAGCCCCAGCATTTT.

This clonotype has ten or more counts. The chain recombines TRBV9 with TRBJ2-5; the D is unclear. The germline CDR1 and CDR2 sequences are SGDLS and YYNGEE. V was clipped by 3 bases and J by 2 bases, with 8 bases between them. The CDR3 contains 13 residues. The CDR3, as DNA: TGTGCCAGCAGCGCGCCCAGGCAAGAGACCCAGTACTTC. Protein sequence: CASSAPRQETQYF.

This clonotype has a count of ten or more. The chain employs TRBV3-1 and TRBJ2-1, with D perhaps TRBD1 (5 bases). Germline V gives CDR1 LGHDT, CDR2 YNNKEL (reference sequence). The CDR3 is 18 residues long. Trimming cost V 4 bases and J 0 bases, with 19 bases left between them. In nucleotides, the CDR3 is TGTGCCAGCAGCCTCAGGACCGTACAGGTTAGCTCCTACAATGAGCAGTTCTTC. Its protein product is CASSLRTVQVSSYNEQFF.

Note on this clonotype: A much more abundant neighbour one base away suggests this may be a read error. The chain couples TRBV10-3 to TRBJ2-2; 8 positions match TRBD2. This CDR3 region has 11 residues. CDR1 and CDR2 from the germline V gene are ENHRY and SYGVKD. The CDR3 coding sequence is TGTGCCATCAGTGGTAGCGGGGTGCTGTTTTTT. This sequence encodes CAISGSGVLFF.

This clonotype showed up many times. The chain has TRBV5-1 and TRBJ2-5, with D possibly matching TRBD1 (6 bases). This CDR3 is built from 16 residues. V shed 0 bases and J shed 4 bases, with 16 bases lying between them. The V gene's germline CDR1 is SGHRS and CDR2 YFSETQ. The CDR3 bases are TGCGCCAGCAGCTTGGGACCGTCCGGACAGCTAGAGACCCAGTACTTC. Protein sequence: CASSLGPSGQLETQYF.